Presented here are 23 T cell receptor beta chains from one specimen sequenced in a study of shared clonotypes between healthy human individuals. The assay was immunoSEQ multiplex PCR, and TCRdb's table has in-frame clones only and misses some. Of 2 million to 2.5 million clones in the sample, approximately 93% were seen once. Material: naive CD4+ T cells from PBMCs. Subset meaning: CD45RA+ positively selected. Receptors originate from a man younger than 35 in good health. Some clones in this sample may be carry-over from other donors' samples.

The CDR3 DNA follows: TGTGCCAGCAGATCCCCAGAGAGGGATACGCAGTATTTT. This sequence encodes CASRSPERDTQYF. The V gene is TRBV5-4, the J gene TRBJ2-3; unclear D gene. The CDR3 loop spans 13 amino acids. The V and J ends lost 5 bases and 6 bases respectively, with 13 bases between them. From germline, CDR1 is SGHNT and CDR2 YYREEE (reference sequence).

The chain links TRBV5-1 to TRBJ1-3; D uncertain. The CDR3 has 16 residues. Germline V gives CDR1 SGHRS, CDR2 YFSETQ. The V end lost 4 bases, the J end lost 1 base, and 15 bases lay between the germline ends. The CDR3 nucleotides read TGCGCCAGCAGCCCCGGCAGCAGCTTTTCTGGAAACACCATATATTTT. This gives the protein CASSPGSSFSGNTIYF.

The chain uses TRBV6-5 and TRBJ1-4, with D perhaps matching TRBD1 (5 bases). V was trimmed by 7 bases and J by 4 bases, leaving 13 bases between them. CDR1 and CDR2 (germline): MNHEY, SVGAGI. CDR3 length: 14 residues. The CDR3, as DNA: TGTGCCAGCAAGGCGACAGCTCTTAATGAAAAACTGTTTTTT. It encodes CASKATALNEKLFF.

Only a few counts were recorded for this clone. The chain recombines TRBV18 with TRBJ1-1; D not resolved. The germline V gene has CDR1 KGHSH and CDR2 LQKENI. V was trimmed by 2 bases and J by 4 bases, leaving 8 bases between them. There are 13 residues in the CDR3. This CDR3 is CASSPSRITEAFF. In nucleotides, the CDR3 is TGTGCCAGCTCACCATCCCGGATCACTGAAGCTTTCTTT.

J is TRBJ2-7 and V is TRBV4-2; D remains ambiguous. This CDR3 has 13 amino acids. The V gene lost 2 bases and the J gene lost 2 bases, with 7 bases spanning the gap. Germline V gives CDR1 LGHNA, CDR2 YNFKEQ. The CDR3 DNA reads as TGTGCCAGCAGCCAATCAGCAACCTACGAGCAGTACTTC. This sequence encodes CASSQSATYEQYF.

The chain is built from TRBV11-2 and TRBJ2-3, with D unclear. The V end lost 3 bases, the J end lost 6 bases, and 4 bases lay between the germline ends. CDR1 and CDR2 from the germline V gene are SGHAT and FQNNGV. This CDR3 has 11 amino acids. The CDR3 coding sequence is TGTGCCAGCAGCTTGCATGATACGCAGTATTTT. Residues: CASSLHDTQYF. Supplemented by reference TRBV11-2 and TRBJ2-3, the full variable domain reads EAGVAQSPRYKIIEKRQSVAFWCNPISGHATLYWYQQILGQGPKLLIQFQNNGVVDDSQLPKDRFSAERLKGVDSTLKIQPAKLEDSAVYLCASSLHDTQYFGPGTRLTVL.

This clone was seen a single time. This rearrangement joins TRBV27 to TRBJ2-1; the D is unclear. This CDR3 contains 13 residues. Germline-derived CDR1 and CDR2 are MNHEY and SMNVEV (reference sequence). Trimming took off 3 bases at V and 5 bases at J, with 8 bases between the two ends. The CDR3 DNA sequence: TGTGCCAGCAGTTTGGACCTAAACAATGAGCAGTTCTTC. Its translation: CASSLDLNNEQFF.

This rearrangement joins TRBV7-2 to TRBJ1-6, with D tentatively TRBD1 (5 bases). From germline, CDR1 is SGHTA and CDR2 FQGNSA. This CDR3 is 15 amino acids long. Between the trimmed V and J ends, which lost 0 bases and 10 bases, there was a span of 13 bases. CDR3 residues: CASSLAGQIGSPLHF. For the CDR3, the DNA is TGTGCCAGCAGCTTAGCGGGGCAGATCGGCTCACCCCTCCACTTT. The full variable domain, with the rest looked up from reference TRBV7-2 and TRBJ1-6, is GAGVSQSPSNKVTEKGKDVELRCDPISGHTALYWYRQSLGQGLEFLIYFQGNSAPDKSGLPSDRFSAERTGGSVSTLTIQRTQQEDSAVYLCASSLAGQIGSPLHFGNGTRLTVT.

This chain links TRBV28 with TRBJ1-5, with 7 bases matching TRBD1. Trimming at V came to 6 bases and at J to 11 bases, leaving 19 bases not matched to a gene. CDR1 is MDHEN, CDR2 SYDVKM, per germline. CDR3 length: 16 residues. This CDR3 is CASSPITREGAWAQHF. Here the CDR3 DNA reads TGTGCCAGCAGCCCGATCACCAGGGAGGGGGCTTGGGCCCAGCATTTT.

This clone was counted a single time. The chain combines TRBV2 with TRBJ2-7; 8 nucleotides agree with TRBD2. Trimming removed 5 bases from V and 3 bases from J; junction bases left unmatched: 6. The CDR3 has 14 amino acids. Germline CDR1 reads SNHLY; CDR2 reads FYNNEI. CDR3 in DNA: TGTGCCAGCAGTCAAAGGACTAGCCTCTACGAGCAGTACTTC. It specifies CASSQRTSLYEQYF.

The J gene is TRBJ2-7, the V gene TRBV28; the D is unclear. Trimming pared 5 bases from V and 1 base from J, leaving 12 bases between. CDR3 length: 14 residues. In germline, CDR1 is MDHEN, CDR2 SYDVKM. The CDR3 DNA reads TGTGCCAGCAGTCCCGGGTGGAGATCCTACGAGCAGTACTTC. Translating it yields CASSPGWRSYEQYF.

The chain couples TRBV27 to TRBJ2-3; D may be TRBD1 (5 bases). Deletions cut 7 bases from V and 3 bases from J, with 14 bases between. The CDR3 extends over 14 amino acids. The germline gives CDR1 MNHEY, CDR2 SMNVEV (reference sequence). DNA of the CDR3: TGTGCCAGCAAATATTCTAGGGGAACAGATACGCAGTATTTT. Protein product: CASKYSRGTDTQYF.

The CDR3 DNA sequence: TGCGCCAGCAGCCCAGGCGCGGGCCTAGCGGGCAGGCACTACGAGCAGTACTTC. Residues: CASSPGAGLAGRHYEQYF. V is TRBV5-1 and J is TRBJ2-7; the match to TRBD2 covers 8 bases. Per germline, CDR1 SGHRS and CDR2 YFSETQ. The junction had 18 bases not matched to a gene; V was cut back by 4 bases and J by 3 bases. There are 18 residues in the CDR3.

V and J are TRBV5-1 and TRBJ1-2, with D unresolved. The V gene's germline CDR1 is SGHRS and CDR2 YFSETQ. Between the trimmed V and J ends, which lost 2 bases and 3 bases, there was a span of 8 bases. The CDR3 is made up of 13 amino acids. The CDR3 protein is CASSFSGDYGYTF. The CDR3 region has the DNA TGCGCCAGCAGCTTCAGCGGGGACTATGGCTACACCTTC.

The rearrangement joins TRBV7-2 to TRBJ2-2; D remains ambiguous. Germline CDR1 is SGHTA and CDR2 is FQGNSA. The V and J ends lost 5 bases and 5 bases respectively, with 9 bases between them. The CDR3 extends over 13 amino acids. In DNA form, the CDR3 reads TGTGCCAGCAGCCTGAGTAGGACCGGGGAGCTGTTTTTT. It yields the protein CASSLSRTGELFF.

This chain uses TRBV27 with TRBJ1-2; 10 bases agree with TRBD1. CDR3 length: 13 residues. The germline V gene has CDR1 MNHEY and CDR2 SMNVEV (reference sequence). The junction had 4 bases not matched to a gene; V was cut back by 6 bases and J by 6 bases. CDR3 nucleotides: TGTGCCAGCAGACCGGGACAGGGGCATGGCTACACCTTC. It encodes CASRPGQGHGYTF.

V is TRBV7-7 and J is TRBJ2-1; perhaps TRBD2 as D (6 bases). The germline V and J ends were trimmed by 2 bases and 4 bases, with 12 bases remaining between them. CDR1 and CDR2 from the germline V gene are SSHAT and FNYEAQ (reference sequence). The CDR3 length is 15 residues. DNA of the CDR3: TGTGCCAGCAGCTTATCGGCTAGCGTTTACAATGAGCAGTTCTTC. Amino acids: CASSLSASVYNEQFF.

The J gene is TRBJ2-7, the V gene TRBV5-1; 8 bases align to TRBD1. Germline CDR1 reads SGHRS; CDR2 reads YFSETQ. V was pared by 4 bases and J by 4 bases, with 10 bases of the junction left unmatched. The CDR3 loop spans 15 amino acids. The CDR3 reads CASSLRQGISYEQYF. The DNA of the CDR3 is TGCGCCAGCAGCCTCAGACAGGGGATTAGTTACGAGCAGTACTTC.

On this clone itself: This CDR3 is also generated by other DNA sequences in the sample. The chain is built from TRBV6-1 and TRBJ1-5; a weak D match, TRBD1 (5 bases). Trimming took off 8 bases at V and 4 bases at J, with 9 bases between the two ends. The CDR3 covers 12 residues. From germline, CDR1 is MNHNS and CDR2 SASEGT. CDR3 bases: TGTGCCAGCGGGGGGGGGAATCAGCCCCAGCATTTT. This encodes CASGGGNQPQHF.

The V and J genes are TRBV18 and TRBJ2-6; D may correspond to TRBD1 or TRBD2 (6 bases each). CDR3 length: 18 residues. The germline V and J ends were trimmed by 1 base and 4 bases, with 17 bases remaining between them. CDR1 is KGHSH and CDR2 is LQKENI in the germline V gene. The CDR3 DNA reads as TGTGCCAGCTCACCACAAATGGGGGGCGCAGCCGGGGCCAACGTCCTGACTTTC. Protein: CASSPQMGGAAGANVLTF.

Regarding this clone: At the DNA level, this CDR3 is encoded by other sequences in the same sample as well. The chain uses TRBV28 and TRBJ2-7, with D possibly TRBD2 on 5 matching bases. This CDR3 is 12 amino acids long. Germline V gives CDR1 MDHEN, CDR2 SYDVKM. Trimming left V 2 bases short and J 3 bases short, with 5 bases between. CDR3 loop: CASSLSGYEQYF. The DNA of the CDR3 is TGTGCCAGCAGTTTAAGCGGCTACGAGCAGTACTTC.

CDR3 in amino acids: CASSLGGLGRSPLHF. The CDR3 DNA reads as TGTGCCAGCAGTTTGGGTGGCCTCGGGAGATCACCCCTCCACTTT. V and J are TRBV28 and TRBJ1-6, with no clear D. The germline V and J ends were trimmed by 3 bases and 10 bases, with 16 bases remaining between them. The CDR3 length is 15 residues. The germline CDR1 and CDR2 sequences are MDHEN and SYDVKM.

V usage is TRBV15 and J usage is TRBJ1-2; D uncertain. Trimming stripped 5 bases from V and 1 base from J, with 11 bases between. This CDR3 is 14 amino acids long. Germline V gives CDR1 LNHNV, CDR2 YYDKDF (reference sequence). CDR3 DNA: TGTGCCACCAGCCCATATACAAGTAACTATGGCTACACCTTC. The encoded protein is CATSPYTSNYGYTF.